The clone carrying this TCR beta chain was detected many times. This CDR3 spans 11 amino acids. From germline, CDR1 is MGHRA and CDR2 YSYEKL. V lost 4 bases and J 10 bases, leaving 8 bases between the germline ends. These data come from a study of T cells in Graves' hyperthyroidism and ophthalmopathy. The TCR beta CDR3 regions underwent amplification using RNA transcripts as the source. When the TCR CDR3 underwent first-round RT-PCR, the HTBI primer set was used. TCRdb re-derived calls from the multiplex PCR reads in MiXCR, one entry per CDR3 protein. The sample yields fewer than 650,000 distinct CDR3 sequences, about 15% seen once.

This TCR was sampled from a woman aged 30 to 39 with Graves' hyperthyroidism that later progressed to Graves' ophthalmopathy. The chain carries TRBV4-1 and TRBJ2-1; D is unresolved. The sample taken for sequencing was blood. The CDR3 nucleotides are TGCGCCAGCAGCCCGGGCATCGAGCAGTTCTTC. It yields the protein CASSPGIEQFF.